These 11 T cell receptor beta chains were sequenced from one sample in a study of shared clonotypes between healthy human individuals. Libraries were prepared by immunoSEQ multiplex PCR; TCRdb keeps only in-frame clonotypes and omits some of them. Of about 2.5 million clones listed, around 93% were seen once; the top ten hold approximately 0.41%. Sequencing was done on a sample of naive CD4+ T cells from PBMCs. This sample's subset: CD45RA+ positively selected. The receptors come from a man aged 18-30 years in good health. Some clones in this sample may be carry-over from other donors' samples.

The rearrangement links TRBV2 to TRBJ1-2; tentatively, D is TRBD1 (5 bases). CDR3 length equals 13 residues. Per germline, CDR1 SNHLY and CDR2 FYNNEI. V shed 6 bases and J shed 8 bases, with 16 bases lying between them. The CDR3 nucleotides are TGTGCCAGCAGGGGGGATAGGATGGGCGGCTACACCTTC. This encodes CASRGDRMGGYTF.

The chain carries TRBV27 and TRBJ2-7; maybe TRBD1 (6 bases). The germline CDR1 and CDR2 sequences are MNHEY and SMNVEV (reference sequence). Trimming removed 4 bases at V and 3 bases at J, with 10 bases between. The CDR3 sequence is 13 residues long. This CDR3 is CASSSGDRYEQYF. Written as DNA, the CDR3 is TGTGCCAGCAGTTCAGGGGATCGCTACGAGCAGTACTTC.

The chain is built from TRBV28 and TRBJ2-4, with D unclear. Trimming removed 8 bases from V and 7 bases from J, with 6 bases in between. The CDR3 has 10 amino acids. Germline lookup yields CDR1 MDHEN and CDR2 SYDVKM. CDR3 in amino acids: CASGKNIQYF. The CDR3 DNA is TGTGCCAGCGGTAAGAACATTCAGTACTTC.

The V and J genes are TRBV7-9 and TRBJ1-1; weak D call: TRBD1 (5 bases). The CDR3 runs to 13 residues. The ends were cut back, 5 bases at V and 5 bases at J, with 12 bases in the middle. Germline CDR1 reads SEHNR; CDR2 reads FQNEAQ (reference sequence). The CDR3 loop reads CASSGGAGTEAFF. CDR3 nucleotide sequence: TGTGCCAGCAGCGGAGGGGCCGGGACTGAAGCTTTCTTT.

The chain employs TRBV30 and TRBJ1-1; TRBD1 is a possible D gene (5 bases). CDR3 length: 12 residues. V was shortened by 1 base and J by 6 bases, with 9 bases between the two germline ends. Germline assignment: CDR1 GTSNPN and CDR2 SVGIG (reference sequence). The CDR3 here is CAWSGMTAEAFF. The CDR3 nucleotides are TGTGCCTGGAGTGGTATGACAGCTGAAGCTTTCTTT.

This chain uses TRBV18 with TRBJ2-7; 7 bases align to TRBD1. The CDR3 is 15 amino acids. Germline V gene lookup returns CDR1 KGHSH and CDR2 LQKENI. V was clipped by 1 base and J by 3 bases; unmatched bases: 6. CDR3 nucleotides: TGTGCCAGCTCACCACAGGTCGCAGGGGGCTACGAGCAGTACTTC. Protein: CASSPQVAGGYEQYF.

The chain uses TRBV18 and TRBJ1-5; 9 nucleotides match TRBD1. The CDR3 is 16 amino acids. The germline V gene encodes CDR1 KGHSH and CDR2 LQKENI. V was pared by 2 bases and J by 6 bases, with 8 bases of the junction left unmatched. In DNA form, the CDR3 reads TGTGCCAGCTCACCAAACGAACAGGGGGCAAGTCAGCCCCAGCATTTT. This codes for CASSPNEQGASQPQHF.

This rearrangement joins TRBV5-6 to TRBJ2-7; TRBD2 is a possible D gene (5 bases). Per the germline V gene, CDR1 is SGHDT and CDR2 is YYEEEE. The CDR3 is 14 amino acids. V was cut by 2 bases and J by 2 bases, with 11 bases left in between. This CDR3 is CASSFIRGTYEQYF. CDR3 DNA sequence: TGTGCCAGCAGCTTCATACGGGGTACCTACGAGCAGTACTTC.

The V call is TRBV20-1, the J call TRBJ2-1, with TRBD2 matching over 10 bases. Trimming took 4 bases from V and 15 from J; bases not matched to a gene: 6. Germline CDR1 and CDR2: DFQATT and SNEGSKA (reference sequence). The CDR3 length is 11 residues. This CDR3 is CSAKREGYRFF. CDR3 nucleotides: TGCAGTGCTAAGCGGGAGGGCTACCGGTTCTTC.

A single count supports this clone. The chain couples TRBV27 to TRBJ2-2; perhaps TRBD1 as D (5 bases). Germline CDR1 MNHEY, CDR2 SMNVEV (reference sequence). The V end was cut by 5 bases, the J end by 1 base, with 8 bases between. CDR3 length: 14 residues. The DNA of the CDR3 is TGTGCCAGCAGTCTGACAGAGAACACCGGGGAGCTGTTTTTT. It specifies CASSLTENTGELFF.

This clone was seen once. The rearrangement uses TRBV28 and TRBJ1-5; D is uncertain. Trimming removed 6 bases at V and 5 bases at J, with 17 bases between. The germline CDR1 and CDR2 sequences are MDHEN and SYDVKM. The CDR3 length is 15 residues. CDR3 sequence (DNA): TGTGCCAGCAGGACGCCGGCCTCGTGGTATCAGCCCCAGCATTTT. Its protein product is CASRTPASWYQPQHF.